The 26 T cell receptor beta chains below were found in one sample sequenced in a study of TIL therapy for anti-PD-1-resistant metastatic lung cancer. Described time point: pre-treatment sample, taken before nivolumab and TIL therapy. This was the immunoSEQ v3 assay. The data were produced by immunoSEQ multiplex PCR, yet TCRdb's version contains in-frame clones alone and is incomplete. The data show roughly 60,000 clones, around 86% seen once. Sequencing was performed on blood, taken at baseline. All receptors derive from a person aged 25-80 years with non-small cell lung cancer.

The rearrangement joins TRBV10-1 to TRBJ1-2; no definite D call. CDR1 WNHNN and CDR2 SYGVQD come from the germline V gene (reference sequence). The CDR3 runs 13 residues. Trimming stripped 2 bases from V and 8 bases from J, with 12 bases between. CDR3 DNA sequence: TGCGCCAGCAGTGAGGCCCAGTCGGGCGGCTACACCTTC. Amino acids: CASSEAQSGGYTF.

This clone was observed a few times. Here the CDR3 DNA reads TGTGCCAGCAGCGAACAGATCTATAGCAATCAGCCCCAGCATTTT. Its protein is CASSEQIYSNQPQHF. The chain carries TRBV27 and TRBJ1-5; D is undetermined. CDR1 is MNHEY and CDR2 is SMNVEV in the germline V gene (reference sequence). With 6 bases removed from V and 0 bases from J, the gap between germline ends came to 12 bases. CDR3 length equals 15 residues.

The chain uses TRBV7-2 and TRBJ2-3; 9 bases agree with TRBD2. In germline, CDR1 is SGHTA, CDR2 FQGNSA. The CDR3 is 16 amino acids. With 5 bases clipped from V and 0 bases from J, the junction kept 6 bases outside the gene matches. CDR3 protein: CASSLGTSRSTDTQYF. CDR3 DNA sequence: TGTGCCAGCAGCCTTGGGACTAGCAGGAGCACAGATACGCAGTATTTT.

The V and J genes are TRBV3-1 (or the pseudogene TRBV3-2) and TRBJ1-2, with TRBD1 identical over 10 bases. V was pared by 3 bases and J by 6 bases, with 4 bases of the junction left unmatched. Per germline, CDR1 LGHDT and CDR2 YNNKEL (reference sequence). The CDR3 loop spans 14 amino acids. CDR3 residues: CASSQTGQGHGYTF. The CDR3 DNA follows: TGTGCCAGCAGCCAGACGGGACAGGGGCATGGCTACACCTTC.

This clone was picked up a small number of times. The gene calls are TRBV5-3 and TRBJ2-3, with 11 bases fitting TRBD2. TRBV5-3 is reported as an ORF; its role is uncertain. The V gene end was trimmed by 7 bases and the J gene end by 1 base; junction bases not matched to a gene: 17. This CDR3 has 19 amino acids. The CDR3 sequence is CARSVLAGGPQLCTDTQYF. CDR3 bases: TGTGCCAGATCGGTTCTAGCGGGAGGACCCCAACTATGCACAGATACGCAGTATTTT.

The chain uses TRBV24-1 and TRBJ2-3; weak D call: TRBD1 (5 bases). There are 14 residues in the CDR3. Germline V gene data show CDR1 as KGHDR and CDR2 as SFDVKD. V was pared by 9 bases and J by 3 bases, with 15 bases between. The CDR3 sequence is CATGKSAGTDTQYF. CDR3 DNA sequence: TGTGCCACCGGAAAAAGTGCAGGGACAGATACGCAGTATTTT.

This clone came up once. The rearrangement joins TRBV18 to TRBJ1-2, with TRBD1 matching 7 bases. There are 17 residues in the CDR3. From germline, CDR1 is KGHSH and CDR2 LQKENI. V was clipped by 6 bases and J by 4 bases; unmatched bases: 17. The CDR3 bases are TGTGCCAGCTCTCCTTACAGGGGACATCCCGGCGGCTATGGCTACACCTTC. This gives the protein CASSPYRGHPGGYGYTF.

The genes are TRBV6-6 and TRBJ2-1; possibly TRBD1 or TRBD2 for D (5 bases each). In germline, CDR1 is MNHNY, CDR2 SVGAGI (reference sequence). Trimming shortened V by 7 bases and J by 5 bases, and 21 bases separated the two germline ends. CDR3 length: 16 residues. The CDR3 loop reads CASIPGGAGSNNEQFF. CDR3 bases: TGTGCCAGCATTCCCGGTGGGGCAGGGAGCAACAATGAGCAGTTCTTC.

V usage is TRBV9 and J usage is TRBJ2-7; 8 nucleotides align to TRBD1. The CDR3 is 14 residues long. The ends lost 3 bases at V and 3 bases at J; junction bases unmatched: 5. Per germline, CDR1 SGDLS and CDR2 YYNGEE. The CDR3 here is CASSAGGQGYEQYF. The CDR3 bases are TGTGCCAGCAGCGCCGGCGGACAGGGCTACGAGCAGTACTTC.

The CDR3 DNA is TGTGCCAGCAGCTTACAGGCACCAGATACGCAGTATTTT. Protein product: CASSLQAPDTQYF. The chain joins TRBV5-6 to TRBJ2-3, with D possibly being TRBD1 (5 bases). The V end was cut by 2 bases, the J end by 4 bases, with 8 bases between. Germline V gives CDR1 SGHDT, CDR2 YYEEEE. This CDR3 has 13 amino acids.

The chain is built from TRBV27 and TRBJ2-7, with 10 bases that match TRBD2. Germline loops: CDR1 MNHEY, CDR2 SMNVEV (reference sequence). V trimming: 2 bases; J trimming: 0 bases; junction bases outside the gene matches: 10. The CDR3 is 18 amino acids. CDR3 DNA sequence: TGTGCCAGCAGTTTAAAGCCGGGACTAGCGAAGAGCTCCTACGAGCAGTACTTC. Amino acid sequence: CASSLKPGLAKSSYEQYF.

V and J are TRBV5-6 and TRBJ1-2; TRBD1 aligns across 10 bases. Germline lookup yields CDR1 SGHDT and CDR2 YYEEEE. With V trimmed by 3 bases and J by 7 bases, 3 bases remained unmatched. The CDR3 extends over 13 amino acids. The CDR3 region has the DNA TGTGCCAGCAGCTATGACAGGGGGCTTGGCTACACCTTC. Its protein is CASSYDRGLGYTF.

The chain joins TRBV19 to TRBJ1-5; D unresolved. The CDR3 loop spans 14 amino acids. Trimming cost V 3 bases and J 0 bases, with 6 bases left between them. Germline CDR1 and CDR2: LNHDA and SQIVND (reference sequence). CDR3 nucleotide sequence: TGTGCCAGTAGTATTATGATTAGCAATCAGCCCCAGCATTTT. Residues: CASSIMISNQPQHF.

The chain joins TRBV30 to TRBJ2-1; D is perhaps TRBD1 or TRBD2 (6 bases each). The germline gives CDR1 GTSNPN, CDR2 SVGIG (reference sequence). This CDR3 spans 12 amino acids. The CDR3 region has the DNA TGTGCTTCCGTAGAGGGGGGAGCTGAGCAGTTCTTC. This encodes CASVEGGAEQFF.

The chain links TRBV30 to TRBJ1-5; 8 bases line up with TRBD1. Trimming took 4 bases from V and 6 from J; bases not matched to a gene: 8. CDR1 and CDR2 (germline): GTSNPN, SVGIG (reference sequence). The CDR3 sequence is 14 residues long. The CDR3 is CAWTGQGGGQPQHF. CDR3 nucleotide sequence: TGTGCCTGGACCGGACAGGGTGGAGGTCAGCCCCAGCATTTT.

The gene calls are TRBV9 and TRBJ2-1; 9 nucleotides match TRBD2. V lost 4 bases to trimming and J lost 5 bases; unmatched junction nucleotides: 7. The germline gives CDR1 SGDLS, CDR2 YYNGEE. This CDR3 spans 15 amino acids. This CDR3 reads CASSSRVAGDNEQFF. The CDR3 coding sequence is TGTGCCAGCAGCTCCCGGGTAGCGGGGGACAATGAGCAGTTCTTC.

This chain connects TRBV19 to TRBJ1-1, with a tentative D call TRBD1 (5 bases). Looked up from germline, CDR1 is LNHDA and CDR2 is SQIVND (reference sequence). The CDR3 consists of 15 residues. V lost 6 bases, J lost 5 bases, and 19 bases lay in between. This chain's CDR3 is CASSTDGGWGTEAFF. DNA of the CDR3: TGTGCCAGTAGCACCGACGGCGGATGGGGGACTGAAGCTTTCTTT. The variable domain in full, with the rest retrieved from reference TRBV19 and TRBJ1-1, is DGGITQSPKYLFRKEGQNVTLSCEQNLNHDAMYWYRQDPGQGLRLIYYSQIVNDFQKGDIAEGYSVSREKKESFPLTVTSAQKNPTAFYLCASSTDGGWGTEAFFGQGTRLTVV.

The chain employs TRBV6-5 and TRBJ1-1; the D gene is possibly TRBD1 (6 bases). This CDR3 is built from 15 residues. Trimming took off 6 bases at V and 3 bases at J, with 17 bases between the two ends. Germline loops: CDR1 MNHEY, CDR2 SVGAGI. The CDR3 DNA reads TGTGCCAGCAGCCGTGAAATCAGGGGCGACACTGAAGCTTTCTTT. It yields the protein CASSREIRGDTEAFF.

This clone was counted once. This chain uses TRBV27 with TRBJ2-1; TRBD2 agrees at 12 bases. CDR3 size: 16 residues. Germline V gene sequence: CDR1 MNHEY, CDR2 SMNVEV (reference sequence). The V and J ends lost 2 bases and 8 bases, in that order; junction bases with no gene match: 7. The CDR3 protein is CASSLRWLAGGYEQFF. DNA for the CDR3: TGTGCCAGCAGTTTAAGGTGGCTAGCGGGAGGGTATGAGCAGTTCTTC.

The chain is built from TRBV11-3 and TRBJ2-1; the match to TRBD2 covers 11 bases. With 5 bases clipped from V and 10 bases from J, the junction kept 13 bases outside the gene matches. The CDR3 sequence is 16 residues long. Germline CDR1 reads SGHNT; CDR2 reads YENEEA. The CDR3 is CASSPNSGGALDEQFF. CDR3 sequence (DNA): TGTGCCAGCAGCCCTAATAGCGGGGGGGCTTTAGACGAGCAGTTCTTC.

The chain has TRBV7-2 and TRBJ2-1; 8 nucleotides match TRBD1. The CDR3 extends over 16 amino acids. V trimming: 5 bases; J trimming: 8 bases; junction bases outside the gene matches: 14. Germline-derived CDR1 and CDR2 are SGHTA and FQGNSA. The CDR3 reads CASSLQSRTGIDEQFF. The CDR3 bases are TGTGCCAGCAGCCTACAATCCCGGACAGGGATAGATGAGCAGTTCTTC.

Concerning this clone itself: Because the CDR3's place on the DNA is in doubt, the DNA is left out and the CDR3 is given as listed by TCRdb. CDR3 region: CASSFLENTEAFF. The chain is built from TRBV27 and TRBJ1-1. The CDR3 spans 13 amino acids, including both terminal residues. Germline V gene lookup returns CDR1 MNHEY and CDR2 SMNVEV (reference sequence).

The chain combines TRBV6-6 with TRBJ1-2, with TRBD1 matching 9 bases. J lost 7 bases, V lost 7 bases, and 7 bases had no gene match. The germline V gene encodes CDR1 MNHNY and CDR2 SVGAGI (reference sequence). The CDR3 totals 13 residues. The CDR3 sequence: CASTNRDRAGYTF. CDR3 nucleotide sequence: TGTGCCAGCACTAACCGGGACAGGGCTGGCTACACCTTC.

The V call is TRBV6-5, the J call TRBJ1-4; no clear D. The CDR3 consists of 11 residues. Trimming stripped 5 bases from V and 8 bases from J, with 6 bases between. Germline loops: CDR1 MNHEY, CDR2 SVGAGI. In DNA, the CDR3 is TGTGCCAGCAGTATAGGAGAAAAACTGTTTTTT. Translated, it gives CASSIGEKLFF.

The chain couples TRBV6-5 to TRBJ2-2; D uncertain. Trimming removed 7 bases at V and 2 bases at J, with 11 bases between. CDR1 is MNHEY, CDR2 SVGAGI, per germline. The CDR3 consists of 14 residues. The DNA of the CDR3 is TGTGCCAGCAAAGGAGAGTTCAACACCGGGGAGCTGTTTTTT. Encoded protein: CASKGEFNTGELFF.

The chain employs TRBV18 and TRBJ1-2; D unclear. This CDR3 is built from 15 residues. The V end lost 2 bases, the J end lost 4 bases, and 14 bases lay between the germline ends. Germline values: CDR1 KGHSH, CDR2 LQKENI. Here the CDR3 reads CASSPDRATVYGYTF. The CDR3 DNA follows: TGTGCCAGCTCACCAGATAGGGCAACGGTCTATGGCTACACCTTC.